This T cell receptor (beta chain) was captured by sequencing in a study of response to subunit inactivated influenza vaccine. Study findings and constraints: The authors offered the suggestion that each seasonal influenza vaccination recruits few new T cells.

As to this clonotype: Antigen: not known.

Trimming removed 6 bases from V and 1 base from J, with 10 bases in between. Germline V gives CDR1 SGHVS, CDR2 FQNEAQ. The CDR3 covers 14 residues. TCRdb redid the calling of the RT-PCR reads with MiXCR, one entry per CDR3 protein. The repertoire holds about 780,000 distinct CDR3 sequences, with under 20% as singletons. Sequencing was performed on PBMCs from blood, taken roughly 5 days after vaccination. The genes are TRBV7-8 and TRBJ1-5, with D perhaps matching TRBD1 (6 bases). This TCR derives from a man aged 45-60 years who received an inactivated influenza vaccine. The CDR3, as DNA: TGTGCCAGCAGGGCAGGGGCGAGCAATCAGCCCCAGCATTTT. Translated: CASRAGASNQPQHF.